The clone carrying this T cell receptor (beta chain) was observed a few times. Its antigen is as yet unknown. Genes and germline are mouse. This specimen comes from a study of tissue T cells after allogeneic stem cell transplantation. Study-wide findings and caveats: Sampling depth was limited, and the cohort was small and clinically varied.

The time point denotes: mouse harvest day 14 after allogeneic transplant. The graft held 10^6 splenic CD5+ T cells and 10^7 T-cell-depleted bone marrow cells. Sequenced by immunoSEQ multiplex PCR; TCRdb stores in-frame clones only, minus some. The sample contains 3,000 to 4,000 clones, approximately 51% of which appear only once. This clonotype was obtained from a female BALB/c mouse given C57BL/6 T cells with graft-versus-host disease after an allogeneic hematopoietic cell transplant. What was sequenced was gut tissue.

Incomplete CDR3 DNA: TGTGCCAGCAGTCTGCCGGGGCCTAACTCCGACTACACC. Protein product: CASSLPGPNSDYT. Given in full, the CDR3 is CASSLPGPNSDYTF. The chain couples TRBV26 to TRBJ1-2, with D tentatively TRBD1 (5 bases). The sequenced fragment ends 1 residue before the CDR3 boundary, so the rest is inferred from the germline J gene. V dropped 2 bases and J dropped 2 bases, with 9 bases sitting between them. This CDR3 has 14 residues. Germline V gives CDR1 KGHPV, CDR2 FQNQEV (reference sequence).